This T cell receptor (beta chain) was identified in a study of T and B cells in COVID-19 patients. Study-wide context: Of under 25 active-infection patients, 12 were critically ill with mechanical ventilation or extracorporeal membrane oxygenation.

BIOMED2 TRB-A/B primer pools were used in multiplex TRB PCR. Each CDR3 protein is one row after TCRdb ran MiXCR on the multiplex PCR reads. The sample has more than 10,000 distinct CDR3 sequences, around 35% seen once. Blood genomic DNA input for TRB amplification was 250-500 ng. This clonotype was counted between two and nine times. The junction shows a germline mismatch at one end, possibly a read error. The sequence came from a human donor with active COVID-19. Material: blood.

In nucleotides, the CDR3 is TGTGCCAGCAGTTTGGAGGGGGGTTTACCAATACAAGAGACCCAGTACTTC. Translation: CASSLEGGLPIQETQYF. The chain recombines TRBV5-5 with TRBJ2-5, with D possibly called TRBD1 or TRBD2 (6 bases each). Per the germline V gene, CDR1 is SGHKS and CDR2 is YYEKEE (reference sequence). CDR3 length equals 17 residues.